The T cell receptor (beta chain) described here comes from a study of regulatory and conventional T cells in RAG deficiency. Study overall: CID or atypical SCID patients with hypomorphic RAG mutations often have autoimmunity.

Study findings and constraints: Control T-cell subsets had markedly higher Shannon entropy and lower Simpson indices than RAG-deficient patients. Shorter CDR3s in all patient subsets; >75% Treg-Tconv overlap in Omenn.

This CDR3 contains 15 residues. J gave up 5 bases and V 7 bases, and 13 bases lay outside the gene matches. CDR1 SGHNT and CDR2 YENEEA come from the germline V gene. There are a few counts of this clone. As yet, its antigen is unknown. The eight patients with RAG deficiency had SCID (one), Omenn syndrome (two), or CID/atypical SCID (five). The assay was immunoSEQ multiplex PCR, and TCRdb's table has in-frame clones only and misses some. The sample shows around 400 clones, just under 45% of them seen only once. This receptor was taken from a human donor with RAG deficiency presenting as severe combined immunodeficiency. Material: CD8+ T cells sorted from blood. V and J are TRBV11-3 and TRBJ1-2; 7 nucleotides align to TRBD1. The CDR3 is CASNKLKGQSYGYTF. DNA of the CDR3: TGTGCCAGCAATAAACTCAAGGGACAGTCGTATGGCTACACCTTC.